Shown below are 25 T cell receptor beta chains from a single sample sequenced in a study of regulatory T cells in long-lasting Graves disease. Time point noted: newly diagnosed GD, antithyroid drugs for less than 3 months. RNA isolated from PBMCs was used to make the TCR library. Relying on iRepertoire HTBI primers and Arm-PCR of CDR3 regions, the team built TCR beta libraries. TCRdb processed the multiplex PCR reads anew with MiXCR; each CDR3 protein has one entry. The sample records a few hundred thousand distinct CDR3 sequences, approximately 18% being singletons. The data also belong to a second study, concerning T cells in Graves' hyperthyroidism and ophthalmopathy.

The specimen was peripheral blood mononuclear cells (PBMCs), collected at new diagnosis, from a patient treated with antithyroid drugs. These receptor sequences come from a woman under 40 with Graves disease.

This clonotype was seen many times. The rearrangement uses TRBV20-1 and TRBJ2-7; 7 nucleotides align to TRBD2. The J segment lost 2 bases and the V segment lost 5 bases, leaving 3 bases of the junction unmatched. The CDR3 is 12 amino acids. CDR1 and CDR2 from the germline V gene are DFQATT and SNEGSKA (reference sequence). CDR3 amino acids: CSAEAGPYEQYF. The DNA for the CDR3 is TGCAGTGCTGAAGCGGGGCCCTACGAGCAGTACTTC.

This clonotype was seen many times. This rearrangement joins TRBV12-3 or TRBV12-4 to TRBJ2-7, with a weak D call TRBD1 (5 bases). The V and J ends lost 2 bases and 5 bases respectively, with 13 bases between them. This CDR3 is 14 amino acids long. DNA of the CDR3: TGTGCCAGCAGTTTATGGCCAGGGAAGGACGAGCAGTACTTC. It specifies CASSLWPGKDEQYF.

This clonotype appeared a few times. J is TRBJ2-7 and V is TRBV12-3 or TRBV12-4, with TRBD2 matching 9 bases. After removal of 2 bases from V and 2 bases from J, the junction contained 4 bases not matched to a gene. This CDR3 contains 15 residues. The CDR3 protein is CASSLSAGGTYEQYF. The CDR3 DNA sequence: TGTGCCAGCAGTTTATCGGCGGGGGGGACCTACGAGCAGTACTTC.

This clonotype was detected only a few times. V and J are TRBV10-3 and TRBJ2-1; TRBD2 is a possible D gene (5 bases). The CDR3 extends over 14 amino acids. V lost 1 base to trimming and J lost 5 bases, with 9 bases between them. Germline V gene lookup returns CDR1 ENHRY and CDR2 SYGVKD. The DNA for the CDR3 is TGTGCCATCAGTGAGTGGGGTAGCGACAATGAGCAGTTCTTC. Translating gives CAISEWGSDNEQFF.

This clonotype was detected only once. The chain joins TRBV6-2 or TRBV6-3 to TRBJ2-2; perhaps TRBD1 as D (6 bases). Trimming cost V 6 bases and J 4 bases, with 12 bases left between them. The CDR3 sequence is 14 residues long. Germline-derived CDR1 and CDR2 are MNHEY and SVGEGT. CDR3 in DNA: TGTGCCAGCAGCAGCGACAGGATCACCGGGGAGCTGTTTTTT. Protein product: CASSSDRITGELFF.

With regard to this clonotype: A much larger clone differs by one base, so this may be a read error. The missing conserved phenylalanine or tryptophan at the end of this CDR3 makes a read error likely. V usage is TRBV20-1 and J usage is TRBJ1-3, with D tentatively TRBD1 (5 bases). Between the trimmed V and J ends, which lost 1 base and 0 bases, there was a span of 10 bases. The CDR3 spans 15 residues. Germline values: CDR1 DFQATT, CDR2 SNEGSKA (reference sequence). The CDR3, as DNA: TGCAGTGCTAGAGGGGCAGGGAGCTCTGGAAACACCATATATTTA. This gives the protein CSARGAGSSGNTIYL.

This clonotype occurred many times. V gene TRBV7-6 combines with J gene TRBJ1-4; TRBD1 aligns across 10 bases. V lost 1 base and J lost 8; bases outside the gene matches: 4. Looked up from germline, CDR1 is SGHVS and CDR2 is FNYEAQ. This CDR3 spans 15 amino acids. The CDR3 here is CASSLDGTGVEKLFF. CDR3 nucleotides: TGTGCCAGCAGCTTAGATGGGACAGGGGTCGAAAAACTGTTTTTT.

With respect to this clonotype: A much larger clone sits a single nucleotide away, making a read error possible. The chain is built from TRBV14 and TRBJ2-3, with D hard to call. The V gene's germline CDR1 is SGHDN and CDR2 FVKESK. The CDR3 has 14 amino acids. V lost 1 base and J lost 1, with 6 bases in between. DNA of the CDR3: TGTGCCAGCAGCCAAGGCCAGCGCACAGATACGCAGTATTTT. Translation gives CASSQGQRTDTQYF.

This clonotype was picked up a small number of times. V and J are TRBV5-1 and TRBJ1-2; D is possibly TRBD1 (5 bases). V was pared by 0 bases and J by 4 bases, with 13 bases between. The CDR3 is 15 amino acids. Germline V CDR1 and CDR2: SGHRS, YFSETQ. CDR3 residues: CASSLAVSQGYGYTF. CDR3 nucleotides: TGCGCCAGCAGCTTGGCCGTTAGTCAGGGCTATGGCTACACCTTC.

The chain combines TRBV27 with TRBJ2-2; TRBD1 matches 10 bases. This CDR3 region has 15 residues. CDR1 MNHEY and CDR2 SMNVEV come from the germline V gene (reference sequence). Losses at the gene ends were 5 bases for V and 7 bases for J; bases not matched to a gene: 7. The CDR3 DNA is TGTGCCAGCAGTCCAGGGACAGGGGTTCACGGGGAGCTGTTTTTT. It specifies CASSPGTGVHGELFF.

This clonotype was counted at least ten times. The J gene is TRBJ2-3, the V gene TRBV12-3 or TRBV12-4; D gene unclear. The CDR3 consists of 13 residues. The V end was cut by 3 bases, the J end by 2 bases, with 6 bases between. The CDR3 DNA reads TGTGCCAGCAGTTTTAAGGTCACAGATACGCAGTATTTT. Protein product: CASSFKVTDTQYF.

This clonotype was picked up many times. The chain recombines TRBV12-5 with TRBJ1-1; weak D call: TRBD1 (5 bases). The CDR3 sequence is 16 residues long. Germline CDR1 is LGHNT and CDR2 is FRNRAP. V lost 0 bases and J lost 0, with 11 bases in between. The CDR3 DNA reads TGTGCTAGTGGTTTGGTACTGGGGGGTATGAACACTGAAGCTTTCTTT. Protein product: CASGLVLGGMNTEAFF.

This chain uses TRBV12-3 or TRBV12-4 with TRBJ1-2, with 7 bases identical to TRBD1. The ends lost 3 bases at V and 8 bases at J; junction bases unmatched: 6. This CDR3 contains 13 residues. CDR3: CASSFGTVYGYTF. DNA for the CDR3: TGTGCCAGCAGTTTTGGGACAGTTTACGGCTACACCTTC.

The chain has TRBV20-1 and TRBJ1-4; 8 bases fit TRBD1. CDR3 size: 13 residues. In germline, CDR1 is DFQATT, CDR2 SNEGSKA (reference sequence). J was trimmed by 8 bases and V by 2 bases; bases with no gene match: 4. The CDR3 DNA reads TGCAGTGCTAGACAGGGGGCGCGGGAAAAACTGTTTTTT. As protein: CSARQGAREKLFF.

This clonotype has only a few counts. Relative to the germline gene, one junction end is altered; a read error may explain this. The chain is built from TRBV6-1 and TRBJ1-1; 8 bases align to TRBD1. The CDR3 has 18 residues. Germline CDR1 reads MNHNS; CDR2 reads SASEGT. CDR3 sequence (DNA): TGTGCCAGCAGAGAAGGCCGGACAGGGCTGGAATTTGAGACTGAAGCTTTCTTT. This translates into CASREGRTGLEFETEAFF.

A word on this clonotype: This may stem from a read error, because a much larger clone lies one nucleotide away. The V and J genes are TRBV29-1 and TRBJ1-4, with D possibly TRBD1 on 5 matching bases. Germline V gene lookup returns CDR1 SQVTM and CDR2 ANQGSEA. V shed 2 bases and J shed 5 bases, with 12 bases lying between them. There are 14 residues in the CDR3. CDR3: CSVERRDGNEKLFF. Written as DNA, the CDR3 is TGCAGCGTTGAACGAAGGGACGGCAATGAAAAACTGTTTTTT.

V usage is TRBV6-5 and J usage is TRBJ1-5; TRBD1 matches at 9 bases. Germline trimming cut 4 bases from V and 4 bases from J; bases unmatched to any gene: 5. This CDR3 contains 15 residues. Germline V gene sequence: CDR1 MNHEY, CDR2 SVGAGI. CDR3 in DNA: TGTGCCAGCAGTTCCGCCGGGACAGGGAATCAGCCCCAGCATTTT. It is translated as CASSSAGTGNQPQHF.

This clonotype was seen only a few times. V usage is TRBV12-3 or TRBV12-4 and J usage is TRBJ2-2; 8 bases line up with TRBD1. This CDR3 comprises 14 residues. V lost 7 bases to trimming and J lost 3 bases; unmatched junction nucleotides: 4. As DNA, the CDR3 is TGTGCCAGCACCCGACAGGGGCACACCGGGGAGCTGTTTTTT. This gives the protein CASTRQGHTGELFF.

The rearrangement joins TRBV20-1 to TRBJ1-1, with 9 bases that match TRBD1. CDR1 DFQATT and CDR2 SNEGSKA come from the germline V gene (reference sequence). With V trimmed by 6 bases and J by 8 bases, 7 bases remained unmatched. The CDR3 is 12 residues long. This chain's CDR3 is CSAPGTGREAFF. CDR3 DNA sequence: TGCAGTGCCCCCGGGACAGGGCGGGAAGCTTTCTTT.

This clonotype was observed at least ten times. V and J are TRBV7-9 and TRBJ1-1; D ambiguous. Trimming shortened V by 6 bases and J by 0 bases, and 8 bases separated the two germline ends. The germline V gene has CDR1 SEHNR and CDR2 FQNEAQ (reference sequence). CDR3 length equals 13 residues. The CDR3 DNA sequence: TGTGCCAGCAGGCTCCAGTTGAACACTGAAGCTTTCTTT. This sequence encodes CASRLQLNTEAFF.

To note about this clonotype: A far larger clone is just one base off, so this is likely a read error. This chain links TRBV6-2 or TRBV6-3 with TRBJ1-5; D gene uncertain. Germline values: CDR1 MNHEY, CDR2 SVGEGT. This CDR3 comprises 16 residues. Trimming pared 4 bases from V and 1 base from J, leaving 14 bases between. CDR3 sequence (DNA): TGTGCCAGCAGTTTAGGATCCGGGCCCAGCAATCAGCCCCAGCATTTT. Its translation: CASSLGSGPSNQPQHF.

There are many counts of this clonotype. The chain links TRBV11-2 to TRBJ1-4; TRBD1 agrees at 9 bases. V lost 6 bases to trimming and J lost 4 bases; unmatched junction nucleotides: 6. The CDR3 extends over 15 amino acids. CDR1 and CDR2 (germline): SGHAT, FQNNGV. The CDR3 nucleotides are TGTGCCAGCAGTGACGTGGGACAGGGTAATGAAAAACTGTTTTTT. Protein: CASSDVGQGNEKLFF.

In this sample, this clonotype turned up many times. The genes are TRBV20-1 and TRBJ2-7; possibly TRBD1 for D (6 bases). This CDR3 region has 14 residues. The ends were cut back, 2 bases at V and 0 bases at J, with 11 bases in the middle. Germline V lookup: CDR1 DFQATT, CDR2 SNEGSKA (reference sequence). This CDR3 is CSARIGGSSYEQYF. DNA of the CDR3: TGCAGTGCTAGAATAGGGGGATCCTCCTACGAGCAGTACTTC.

This clonotype was seen many times. CDR3 sequence (DNA): TGTGCCAGTACGAGTGGGAGTGAAAAACTGTTTTTT. It encodes CASTSGSEKLFF. The chain has TRBV6-2 or TRBV6-3 and TRBJ1-4; no clear D gene. Trimming stripped 9 bases from V and 7 bases from J, with 12 bases between. The length of the CDR3 is 12 residues. CDR1 is MNHEY and CDR2 is SVGEGT in the germline V gene.

The sample holds many counts of this clonotype. The V and J genes are TRBV20-1 and TRBJ2-2; possible D gene TRBD1, 5 bases. CDR1 and CDR2 (germline): DFQATT, SNEGSKA (reference sequence). This CDR3 region has 16 residues. V was shortened by 3 bases and J by 3 bases, with 17 bases between the two germline ends. The CDR3 region is CSARDKGTLYTGELFF. As DNA, the CDR3 is TGCAGTGCTAGGGACAAAGGCACGCTGTACACCGGGGAGCTGTTTTTT.